This T cell receptor (beta chain) was captured by sequencing in a study of cytomegalovirus exposure and HLA in healthy donors. The CDR3 has 16 residues. The ends lost 8 bases at V and 0 bases at J; junction bases unmatched: 12. Germline CDR1 reads SNHLY; CDR2 reads FYNNEI. PCR primers comprised 60 Vbeta and 13 Jbeta primers. Assay: immunoSEQ multiplex PCR; the TCRdb copy retains only in-frame clones and omits some. Of about 130,000 clones in the sample, around four fifths were seen once. This clonotype was obtained from a young man in good health and CMV-seronegative. Input material: PBMCs. V is TRBV2 and J is TRBJ1-2; 7 bases align to TRBD1. Here the CDR3 reads CASSLGRGRPNYGYTF. Here the CDR3 DNA reads TGTGCCAGCTCCCTGGGCAGGGGGAGACCTAACTATGGCTACACCTTC.